The 8 T cell receptor beta chains below all came from one sample that was sequenced in a study of neurological immune-mediated disorders. TCRdb analysed the 5' RACE reads with MiXCR anew, one entry per CDR3 protein. The sample lists about 49,000 distinct CDR3 sequences, around 14% occurring once. Time point: longitudinal time-point 2. Material for sequencing was PBMCs. These receptors were collected from a male donor with HTLV-1-associated myelopathy (HAM/TSP).

This chain joins TRBV2 and TRBJ2-7; tentative D call: TRBD2 (5 bases). This CDR3 comprises 12 residues. V shed 11 bases and J shed 10 bases, with 21 bases lying between them. Germline V gene data show CDR1 as SNHLY and CDR2 as FYNNEI. The DNA of the CDR3 is TGTGCCGGATCTACGAGCGGCTCCCAACAGTACGTC. It codes for CAGSTSGSQQYV.

This clonotype was found many times. The chain couples TRBV29-1 to TRBJ2-3; TRBD2 agrees at 8 bases. Trimming cost V 3 bases and J 5 bases; bases outside gene matches: 4. CDR3 size: 13 residues. Germline-derived CDR1 and CDR2 are SQVTM and ANQGSEA. CDR3 in amino acids: CSVEPGGRDTQYF. Here the CDR3 DNA reads TGCAGCGTTGAGCCGGGGGGGCGAGATACGCAGTATTTT.

Ten or more counts support this clonotype. CDR3 nucleotides: TGTGCACCAGAGGGGACCAATTATGGCTACACCTTC. Translation gives CAPEGTNYGYTF. The chain joins TRBV2 to TRBJ1-2, with D perhaps TRBD1 (5 bases). This CDR3 is 12 amino acids long. Per the germline V gene, CDR1 is SNHLY and CDR2 is FYNNEI.

This clonotype was picked up many times. V and J are TRBV7-2 and TRBJ1-5; D is uncertain. The germline CDR1 and CDR2 sequences are SGHTA and FQGNSA. V lost 2 bases and J lost 0, with 5 bases in between. The CDR3 contains 14 residues. CDR3 sequence reads: CASSLRYSNQPQHF. For the CDR3, the DNA is TGTGCCAGCAGCTTACGCTATAGCAATCAGCCCCAGCATTTT.

This clonotype was seen ten or more times. The genes are TRBV20-1 and TRBJ1-1; tentatively, D is TRBD1 (6 bases). The germline V gene encodes CDR1 DFQATT and CDR2 SNEGSKA (reference sequence). The V and J ends lost 3 bases and 0 bases respectively, with 11 bases between them. The CDR3 contains 14 residues. CDR3 in DNA: TGCAGTGCTAGGAAGGGGGGCATGAACACTGAAGCTTTCTTT. Its protein is CSARKGGMNTEAFF.

This chain connects TRBV27 to TRBJ2-7; weak D call: TRBD2 (6 bases). The CDR3 length is 12 residues. V was clipped by 6 bases and J by 9 bases, with 15 bases between them. Per germline, CDR1 MNHEY and CDR2 SMNVEV (reference sequence). This chain's CDR3 is CASRGGGWAQYF. Here the CDR3 DNA reads TGTGCCAGCAGGGGAGGAGGGTGGGCGCAGTACTTC.

Ten or more counts support this clonotype. The gene calls are TRBV5-1 and TRBJ2-5; possibly TRBD1 for D (6 bases). The germline CDR1 and CDR2 sequences are SGHRS and YFSETQ. The CDR3 loop spans 14 amino acids. The ends were cut back, 0 bases at V and 5 bases at J, with 11 bases in the middle. CDR3 DNA: TGCGCCAGCAGCTTGGCACAGGGCCCGGAGACCCAGTACTTC. This sequence encodes CASSLAQGPETQYF.

At least ten counts were recorded for this clonotype. The chain joins TRBV20-1 to TRBJ1-5; perhaps TRBD1 as D (5 bases). Germline V gene data show CDR1 as DFQATT and CDR2 as SNEGSKA (reference sequence). V dropped 6 bases and J dropped 2 bases, with 11 bases sitting between them. The CDR3 loop spans 13 amino acids. This CDR3 is CSAGPGGNQPQHF. The CDR3, as DNA: TGCAGTGCGGGACCTGGGGGCAATCAGCCCCAGCATTTT.